This note documents a single T cell receptor beta chain sequence. Its antigen remains unknown. The CDR3 has 15 amino acids. Germline-derived CDR1 and CDR2 are PRHDT and FYEKMQ (reference sequence). Trimming removed 6 bases at V and 5 bases at J, with 19 bases between. This entry comes from a study of memory CD4+ T cells and cytomegalovirus serostatus. Study at large: Donors were healthy Belgian adults, under 10 CMV seropositive and under 30 seronegative. Findings of the study overall: About 40% of the roughly 160 known CMV-associated TCRbeta sequences appeared in CD4+ memory.

Single viable CD3+CD4+CD8-CD45RO+ cells were sorted as the memory CD4+ T cells. Using immunoSEQ multiplex PCR, the repertoire was profiled, and TCRdb retains in-frame clones only, with some absent. The data hold more than 50,000 clones, with roughly 78% observed a single time. Sequenced: memory CD4+ T cells from blood. The TCR was taken from an adult in good health and CMV-seronegative. The rearrangement links TRBV13 to TRBJ2-5; D may be TRBD1 (7 bases). CDR3: CASSSQQGGRETQYF. In DNA, the CDR3 is TGTGCCAGCAGTTCTCAGCAGGGGGGCCGGGAGACCCAGTACTTC.